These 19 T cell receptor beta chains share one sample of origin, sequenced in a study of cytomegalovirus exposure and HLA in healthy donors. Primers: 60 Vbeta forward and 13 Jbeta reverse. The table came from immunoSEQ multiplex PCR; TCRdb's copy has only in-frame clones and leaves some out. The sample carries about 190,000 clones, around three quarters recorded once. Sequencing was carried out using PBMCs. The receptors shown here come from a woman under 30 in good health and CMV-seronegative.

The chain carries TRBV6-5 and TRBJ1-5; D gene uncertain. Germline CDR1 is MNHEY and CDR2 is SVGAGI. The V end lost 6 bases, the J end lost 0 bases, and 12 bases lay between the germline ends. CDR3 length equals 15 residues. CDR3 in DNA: TGTGCCAGCAGGTTAGGAGTTTTTAGCAATCAGCCCCAGCATTTT. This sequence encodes CASRLGVFSNQPQHF.

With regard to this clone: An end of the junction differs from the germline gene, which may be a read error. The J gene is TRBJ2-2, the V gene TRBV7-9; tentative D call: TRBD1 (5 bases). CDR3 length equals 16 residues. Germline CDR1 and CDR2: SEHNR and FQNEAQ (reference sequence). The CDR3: CASSLSVTENAGELFF. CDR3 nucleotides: TGTGCCAGCAGCTTATCGGTGACAGAGAACGCCGGGGAGCTGTTTTTT.

CDR3 residues: CASSNSNNSPLHF. The CDR3 nucleotides are TGCGCCAGCAGCAACAGTAATAATTCACCCCTCCACTTT. The chain joins TRBV5-1 to TRBJ1-6; no firm D call. In germline, CDR1 is SGHRS, CDR2 YFSETQ. V shed 4 bases and J shed 5 bases, with 7 bases lying between them. CDR3 length: 13 amino acids.

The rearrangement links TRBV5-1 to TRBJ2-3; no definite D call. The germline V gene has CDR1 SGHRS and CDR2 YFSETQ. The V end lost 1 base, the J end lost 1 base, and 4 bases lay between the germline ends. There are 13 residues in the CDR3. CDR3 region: CASSLIGTDTQYF. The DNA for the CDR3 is TGCGCCAGCAGCTTGATCGGCACAGATACGCAGTATTTT.

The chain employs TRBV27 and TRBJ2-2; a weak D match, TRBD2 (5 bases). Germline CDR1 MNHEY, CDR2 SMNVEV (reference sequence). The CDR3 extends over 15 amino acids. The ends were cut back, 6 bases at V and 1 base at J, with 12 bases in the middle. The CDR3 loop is CASRRAGLNTGELFF. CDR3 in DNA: TGTGCCAGCAGAAGGGCGGGCCTGAACACCGGGGAGCTGTTTTTT.

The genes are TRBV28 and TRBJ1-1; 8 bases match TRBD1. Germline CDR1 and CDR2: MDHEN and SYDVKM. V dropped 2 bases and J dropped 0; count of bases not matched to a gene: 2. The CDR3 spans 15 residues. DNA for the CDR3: TGTGCCAGCAGTTTACGGGACAGGTTGAACACTGAAGCTTTCTTT. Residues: CASSLRDRLNTEAFF.

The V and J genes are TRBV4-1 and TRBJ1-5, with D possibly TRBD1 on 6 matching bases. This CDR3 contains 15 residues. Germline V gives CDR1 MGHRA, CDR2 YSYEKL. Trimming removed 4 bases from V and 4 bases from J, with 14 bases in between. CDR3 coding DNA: TGCGCCAGCAGCCGAGCCTTCACAGGGAATCAGCCCCAGCATTTT. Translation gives CASSRAFTGNQPQHF.

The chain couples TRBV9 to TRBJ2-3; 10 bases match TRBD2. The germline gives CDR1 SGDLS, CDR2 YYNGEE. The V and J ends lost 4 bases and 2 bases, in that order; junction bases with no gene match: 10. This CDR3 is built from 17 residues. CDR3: CASSPGGLAVITDTQYF. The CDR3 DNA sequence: TGTGCCAGCAGCCCTGGTGGACTAGCGGTAATCACAGATACGCAGTATTTT. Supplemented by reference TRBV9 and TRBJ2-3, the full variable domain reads DSGVTQTPKHLITATGQRVTLRCSPRSGDLSVYWYQQSLDQGLQFLIQYYNGEERAKGNILERFSAQQFPDLHSELNLSSLELGDSALYFCASSPGGLAVITDTQYFGPGTRLTVL.

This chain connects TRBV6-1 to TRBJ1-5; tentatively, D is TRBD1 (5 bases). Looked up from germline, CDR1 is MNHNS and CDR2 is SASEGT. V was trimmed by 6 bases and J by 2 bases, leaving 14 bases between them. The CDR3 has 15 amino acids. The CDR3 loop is CASRRVTDGNQPQHF. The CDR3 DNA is TGTGCCAGCAGAAGAGTGACAGACGGCAATCAGCCCCAGCATTTT.

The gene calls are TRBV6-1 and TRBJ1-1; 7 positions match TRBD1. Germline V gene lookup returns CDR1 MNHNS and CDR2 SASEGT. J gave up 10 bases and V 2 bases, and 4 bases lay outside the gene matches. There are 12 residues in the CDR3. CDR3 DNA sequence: TGTGCCAGCAGTGAAATTTCAGGGGGAGCTTTCTTT. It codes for CASSEISGGAFF.

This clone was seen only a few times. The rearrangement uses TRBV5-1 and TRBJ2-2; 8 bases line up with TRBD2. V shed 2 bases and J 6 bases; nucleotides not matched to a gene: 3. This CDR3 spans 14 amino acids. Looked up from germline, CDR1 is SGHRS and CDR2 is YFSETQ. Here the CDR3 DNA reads TGCGCCAGCAGCTTAACTAGCGGAGCCGGGGAGCTGTTTTTT. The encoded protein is CASSLTSGAGELFF.

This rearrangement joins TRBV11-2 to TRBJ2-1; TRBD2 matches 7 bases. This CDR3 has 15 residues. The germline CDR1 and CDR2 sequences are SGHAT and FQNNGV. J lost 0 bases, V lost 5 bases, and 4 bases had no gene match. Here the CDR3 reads CASSVLATSYNEQFF. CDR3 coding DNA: TGTGCCAGCAGCGTACTAGCGACCTCCTACAATGAGCAGTTCTTC.

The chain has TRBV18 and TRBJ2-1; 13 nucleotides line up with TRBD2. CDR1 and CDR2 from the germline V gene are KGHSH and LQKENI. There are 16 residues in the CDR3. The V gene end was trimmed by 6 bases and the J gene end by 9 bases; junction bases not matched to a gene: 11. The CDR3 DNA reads TGTGCCAGCTCCCCCCGGACTAGCGGGAGTATTGGTGAGCAGTTCTTC. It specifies CASSPRTSGSIGEQFF.

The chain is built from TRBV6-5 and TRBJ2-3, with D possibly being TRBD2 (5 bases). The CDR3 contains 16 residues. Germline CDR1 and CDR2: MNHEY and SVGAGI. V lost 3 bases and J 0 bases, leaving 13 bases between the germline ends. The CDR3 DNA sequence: TGTGCCAGCAGTTATTCTAGCATTTCTAGCACAGATACGCAGTATTTT. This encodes CASSYSSISSTDTQYF.

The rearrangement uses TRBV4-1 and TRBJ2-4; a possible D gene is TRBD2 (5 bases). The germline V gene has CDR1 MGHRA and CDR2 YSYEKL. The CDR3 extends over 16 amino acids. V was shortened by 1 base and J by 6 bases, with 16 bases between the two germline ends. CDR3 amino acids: CASSQGSMRAVNIQYF. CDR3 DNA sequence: TGCGCCAGCAGCCAAGGGTCTATGCGGGCTGTAAACATTCAGTACTTC.

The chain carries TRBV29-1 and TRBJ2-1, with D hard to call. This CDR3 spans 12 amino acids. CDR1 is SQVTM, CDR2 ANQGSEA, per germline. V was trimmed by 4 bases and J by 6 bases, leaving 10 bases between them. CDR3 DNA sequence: TGCAGCGTTGGCCCTATCCCCAATGAGCAGTTCTTC. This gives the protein CSVGPIPNEQFF.

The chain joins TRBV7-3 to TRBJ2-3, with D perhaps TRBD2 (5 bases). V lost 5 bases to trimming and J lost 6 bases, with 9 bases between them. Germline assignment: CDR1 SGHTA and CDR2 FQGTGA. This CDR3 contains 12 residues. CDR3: CASSPPGDTQYF. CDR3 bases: TGTGCCAGCAGCCCACCGGGGGATACGCAGTATTTT. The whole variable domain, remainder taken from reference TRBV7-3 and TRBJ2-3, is GAGVSQTPSNKVTEKGKYVELRCDPISGHTALYWYRQSLGQGPEFLIYFQGTGAADDSGLPNDRFFAVRPEGSVSTLKIQRTERGDSAVYLCASSPPGDTQYFGPGTRLTVL.

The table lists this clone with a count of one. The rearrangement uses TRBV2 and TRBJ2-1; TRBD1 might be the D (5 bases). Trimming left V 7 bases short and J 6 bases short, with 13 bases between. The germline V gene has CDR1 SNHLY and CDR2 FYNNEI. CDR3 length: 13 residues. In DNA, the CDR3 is TGTGCCAGCAAATCGGGCCAGGGCAATGAGCAGTTCTTC. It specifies CASKSGQGNEQFF.

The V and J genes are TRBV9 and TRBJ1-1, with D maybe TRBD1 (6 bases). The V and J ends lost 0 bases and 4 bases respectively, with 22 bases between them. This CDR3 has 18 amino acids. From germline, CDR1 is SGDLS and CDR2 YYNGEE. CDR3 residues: CASSVGDTGPRAGTEAFF. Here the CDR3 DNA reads TGTGCCAGCAGCGTAGGAGATACAGGGCCCCGGGCGGGCACTGAAGCTTTCTTT.